In its sample, the clone carrying this TCR beta chain was seen a few times. The antigen is undetermined. Germline V gene data show CDR1 as MNHEY and CDR2 as SVGAGI. The CDR3 sequence is 14 residues long. V shed 6 bases and J 8 bases; nucleotides not matched to a gene: 6. The data were obtained in a study of T cells after yellow fever vaccination. Study findings and constraints: Post-booster reappearance was seen for most primary-vaccination clones (about 95% CD4, roughly 91% CD8).

Researchers made TCR cDNA using 5'RACE template switching, and this step added a universal primer site and UMIs. TCRdb fed the 5' RACE reads into MiXCR, producing one record per CDR3 protein. The data hold around 310,000 distinct CDR3 sequences, with around 3.9% observed a single time. This clonotype was obtained from a man aged 18-30 years who received the YFV17D yellow fever vaccine. The source material was PBMCs, sampled on the day of the yellow fever booster vaccination. The chain combines TRBV6-5 with TRBJ1-5; 11 bases line up with TRBD1. CDR3 sequence reads: CASSLGTGGKPQHF. The CDR3 DNA is TGTGCCAGCAGCCTCGGGACAGGGGGTAAGCCCCAGCATTTT.